The present T cell receptor (beta chain) was sequenced within a study of blood T cell repertoires in COVID-19. Across the whole study: From T cells, B-cell-depleted T cells, or PBMCs came the material, which was cDNA or gDNA.

In the authors' workflow: By means of reference gene primer amplification, nucleated cell counts were estimated. Generated by immunoSEQ multiplex PCR, the TCRdb table keeps only in-frame clones and is missing some. V and J calls and clone size are as listed in that table; D and trimming were resolved from the DNA. Of approximately 100,000 clones listed, 85% were seen once; the top ten hold around 38%. The V segment lost 7 bases and the J segment 0 bases; nucleotides outside the gene matches: 2. The CDR3 extends over 13 amino acids. The germline V gene has CDR1 MNHEY and CDR2 SMNVEV (reference sequence).

V and J are TRBV27 and TRBJ2-7; TRBD2 matches 8 bases. The sequenced sample was peripheral blood. The TCR was taken from a man aged 80 or over with acute or convalescent COVID-19. The CDR3 is CASKAGASYEQYF. The CDR3 nucleotides read TGTGCCAGCAAAGCGGGAGCCTCCTACGAGCAGTACTTC.